This TCR beta chain derives from a study of T cell responses to AZD1222 COVID-19 vaccine. The assay was immunoSEQ multiplex PCR, and TCRdb's table has in-frame clones only and misses some. Here the sample spans about 150,000 clones, under 95% being singletons. Trimming left V 3 bases short and J 4 bases short, with 16 bases between. CDR1 MNHNY and CDR2 SVGAGI come from the germline V gene (reference sequence). The CDR3 length is 16 residues. The starting material was peripheral blood, obtained on day 0 of AZD1222 vaccination. J is TRBJ1-3 and V is TRBV6-6, with D unresolved. This TCR derives from an adult in good health. CDR3 in amino acids: CASSYPPTRPGNTIYF. In DNA, the CDR3 is TGTGCCAGCAGTTATCCCCCGACGCGGCCGGGAAACACCATATATTTT.